These 3 T cell receptor beta chains were all obtained from the same sample, sequenced in a study of blood T cells in healthy people across ages. Then a second PCR, running roughly 7 to 11 cycles, was carried out with a sample-barcoded 5' primer and a J-beta primer mix. TCRdb independently ran MiXCR on the 5' RACE reads; one entry per CDR3 protein. Here the sample spans roughly 800,000 distinct CDR3 sequences, roughly 64% being singletons. Sequenced sample: blood. All receptors derive from a man aged 25-40 years in good health.

This chain joins TRBV7-2 and TRBJ2-3; weak D call: TRBD2 (5 bases). Germline V gene sequence: CDR1 SGHTA, CDR2 FQGNSA. CDR3 length equals 16 residues. V was trimmed by 5 bases and J by 0 bases, leaving 15 bases between them. The CDR3 sequence is CASSPIGRGSTDTQYF. Here the CDR3 DNA reads TGTGCCAGCAGCCCCATCGGACGGGGTAGCACAGATACGCAGTATTTT.

The sample holds one count of this clonotype. This sequence joins TRBV5-5 and TRBJ1-2; D ambiguous. The CDR3 spans 11 residues. Deletions cut 2 bases from V and 6 bases from J, with 5 bases between. The V gene's germline CDR1 is SGHKS and CDR2 YYEKEE (reference sequence). The DNA for the CDR3 is TGTGCCAGCAGCTTTTCTAATGGCTACACCTTC. Residues: CASSFSNGYTF. The whole variable domain, filled in from reference TRBV5-5 and TRBJ1-2, reads DAGVTQSPTHLIKTRGQQVTLRCSPISGHKSVSWYQQVLGQGPQFIFQYYEKEERGRGNFPDRFSARQFPNYSSELNVNALLLGDSALYLCASSFSNGYTFGSGTRLTVV.

CDR3 in amino acids: CASSVDGGLNYGYTF. The CDR3 coding sequence is TGTGCCAGCAGCGTAGATGGGGGCCTGAACTATGGCTACACCTTC. The V and J genes are TRBV9 and TRBJ1-2, with D possibly matching TRBD1 (6 bases). Germline V lookup: CDR1 SGDLS, CDR2 YYNGEE. CDR3 length: 15 amino acids. V was trimmed by 0 bases and J by 2 bases, leaving 11 bases between them.